Listed below are T cell receptor beta chains from one sample, sequenced in a study of cytomegalovirus exposure and HLA in healthy donors. Libraries were prepared by immunoSEQ multiplex PCR; TCRdb keeps only in-frame clonotypes and omits some of them. The profile shows approximately 150,000 clones, approximately 80% of them singletons. Material: PBMCs. The source of these receptors is a woman in her thirties or forties in good health and CMV-seropositive. Each CDR3 is given with its conserved first and last residue. The D gene is left open where the match is weak. Only part of the rows carry a size: once, few, many, or a class if the clone is expanded.

size	length	V	D	J	CDR3	DNA
few	17	TRBV6-1	TRBD1	TRBJ2-5	CASSDVETGIGSKTQYF	TGTGCCAGCAGTGATGTGGAGACAGGGATTGGTTCGAAGACCCAGTACTTC
.	16	TRBV18	TRBD2	TRBJ2-2	CASSPYGTTRAGELFF	TGTGCCAGCTCACCATACGGGACTACCCGGGCCGGGGAGCTGTTTTTT
.	16	TRBV28	.	TRBJ1-5	CASRGGLGISNQPQHF	TGTGCCAGCAGGGGGGGTTTAGGAATCTCCAATCAGCCCCAGCATTTT
.	12	TRBV7-9	TRBD1	TRBJ1-2	CASSWDSKGYTF	TGTGCCAGCAGCTGGGACAGTAAAGGCTACACCTTC
.	15	TRBV2	TRBD1	TRBJ1-4	CASSDRTGTHEKLFF	TGTGCCAGCAGTGACAGGACAGGCACACATGAAAAACTGTTTTTT
.	14	TRBV28	.	TRBJ1-3	CASSREITGNTIYF	TGTGCCAGCAGTCGGGAAATCACTGGAAACACCATATATTTT
.	13	TRBV28	.	TRBJ1-1	CASSWPGRTEAFF	TGTGCCAGCAGTTGGCCGGGTCGCACTGAAGCTTTCTTT
.	12	TRBV7-9	TRBD2	TRBJ2-7	CASSRTGGEQYF	TGTGCCAGCAGCCGTACGGGGGGCGAGCAGTACTTC
.	15	TRBV10-3	.	TRBJ2-1	CAISESGALTDEQFF	TGTGCCATCAGTGAGTCTGGAGCCCTTACGGATGAGCAGTTCTTC
.	13	TRBV27	.	TRBJ2-1	CASSFSATGEQFF	TGTGCCAGCAGTTTCTCCGCGACTGGTGAGCAGTTCTTC
.	13	TRBV7-3	TRBD2	TRBJ2-1	CASSLLAGAEQFF	TGTGCCAGCAGCCTCCTAGCGGGAGCTGAGCAGTTCTTC
.	15	TRBV11-2	.	TRBJ1-2	CASSLDRLANYGYTF	TGTGCCAGCAGCTTAGACAGGTTAGCTAACTATGGCTACACCTTC
few	14	TRBV6-6	TRBD1	TRBJ2-7	CASSPSGQGYEQYF	TGTGCCAGCAGTCCCTCGGGACAGGGATACGAGCAGTACTTC
.	17	TRBV28	TRBD1	TRBJ2-3	CASSKPTPRQGDYTQYF	TGTGCCAGCAGTAAACCGACCCCTCGACAGGGGGATTATACGCAGTATTTT
.	12	TRBV27	TRBD1	TRBJ2-2	CASNRGTGELFF	TGTGCCAGCAACAGGGGCACCGGGGAGCTGTTTTTT
.	14	TRBV6-5	.	TRBJ2-5	CASSSDRIDETQYF	TGTGCCAGCAGCTCGGACAGAATCGATGAGACCCAGTACTTC
.	16	TRBV11-3	.	TRBJ2-3	CASSLGSVFRTDTQYF	TGTGCCAGCAGCTTAGGCAGCGTGTTTCGCACAGATACGCAGTATTTT
once	17	TRBV14	.	TRBJ1-5	CASRPVRGDFRRQPQHF	TGTGCCAGCAGACCCGTTCGCGGGGATTTTAGGAGACAGCCCCAGCATTTT
.	15	TRBV29-1	TRBD2	TRBJ2-3	CSVERPAGGTDTQYF	TGCAGCGTTGAAAGGCCAGCGGGAGGCACAGATACGCAGTATTTT
.	13	TRBV6-5	.	TRBJ2-7	CASQGPLAYEQYF	TGTGCCAGCCAGGGCCCGCTGGCCTACGAGCAGTACTTC
once	14	TRBV29-1	.	TRBJ2-1	CSYAPLVTYNEQFF	TGCAGCTATGCACCGTTAGTAACCTACAATGAGCAGTTCTTC
.	15	TRBV10-3	TRBD1	TRBJ2-3	CAIRLPDRGTDTQYF	TGTGCCATCCGCCTCCCGGACAGGGGCACAGATACGCAGTATTTT
.	12	TRBV7-3	.	TRBJ2-2	CASSHGSGELFF	TGTGCCAGCAGCCACGGGAGCGGGGAGCTGTTTTTT
once	16	TRBV12-5	TRBD2	TRBJ2-1	CASGPSSGRSYNEQFF	TGTGCTAGTGGTCCGTCTAGCGGGCGCTCCTACAATGAGCAGTTCTTC
few	12	TRBV28	.	TRBJ1-5	CASSLTGGPQHF	TGTGCCAGCAGCCTGACCGGAGGGCCCCAGCATTTT
.	15	TRBV7-8	TRBD2	TRBJ2-7	CASSRGLAGTYEQYF	TGTGCCAGCAGCCGGGGACTAGCGGGTACCTACGAGCAGTACTTC
once	13	TRBV19	.	TRBJ2-7	CASSIVQGYEQYF	TGTGCCAGTAGTATCGTACAGGGCTACGAGCAGTACTTC
.	11	TRBV7-2	.	TRBJ2-7	CASSVNYEQYF	TGTGCCAGCAGCGTTAACTACGAGCAGTACTTC
.	14	TRBV7-9	.	TRBJ1-6	CASSLKNKEGPLHF	TGTGCCAGCAGCTTAAAAAATAAGGAGGGGCCCCTCCACTTT
.	14	TRBV6-1	TRBD2	TRBJ2-3	CASRKRESTDTQYF	TGTGCCAGCAGAAAGCGGGAGAGCACAGATACGCAGTATTTT
.	14	TRBV5-6	.	TRBJ2-5	CASSLGGPGETQYF	TGTGCCAGCAGCTTGGGGGGGCCGGGGGAGACCCAGTACTTC
once	15	TRBV7-9	TRBD1	TRBJ2-1	CASSSDRAYYNEQFF	TGTGCCAGCAGCTCAGACAGGGCCTACTACAATGAGCAGTTCTTC
.	13	TRBV18	.	TRBJ2-1	CASSPRQNNEQFF	TGTGCCAGCTCGCCTAGACAGAACAATGAGCAGTTCTTC
.	11	TRBV7-2	.	TRBJ2-7	CASSPAYEQYF	TGTGCCAGCAGTCCCGCCTACGAGCAGTACTTC
.	14	TRBV7-8	.	TRBJ2-2	CASSLIRNTGELFF	TGTGCCAGCAGCTTAATCCGGAACACCGGGGAGCTGTTTTTT
few	16	TRBV19	TRBD1	TRBJ2-5	CASSIGGGTGEETQYF	TGTGCCAGTAGTATCGGTGGTGGGACAGGAGAAGAGACCCAGTACTTC
few	16	TRBV27	TRBD1	TRBJ1-1	CASSHQGAGVNTEAFF	TGTGCCAGCAGCCATCAGGGGGCGGGGGTGAACACTGAAGCTTTCTTT
.	15	TRBV6-5	TRBD1	TRBJ1-4	CASSYRQGAGEKLFF	TGTGCCAGCAGTTACAGACAGGGGGCCGGGGAAAAACTGTTTTTT
.	19	TRBV5-6	TRBD1	TRBJ2-1	CASSFDRGAATSSYNEQFF	TGTGCCAGCAGCTTCGACAGGGGTGCAGCCACAAGCTCCTACAATGAGCAGTTCTTC
few	13	TRBV5-1	TRBD1	TRBJ1-2	CASSPGQAYGYTF	TGCGCCAGCAGCCCGGGACAGGCCTATGGCTACACCTTC
.	16	TRBV27	TRBD2	TRBJ2-7	CASSPRTSGRPYEQYF	TGTGCCAGCAGTCCAAGGACTAGCGGGAGGCCGTACGAGCAGTACTTC
once	16	TRBV19	TRBD1	TRBJ2-1	CASQTLDRGSYNEQFF	TGTGCCAGTCAAACACTGGACAGGGGATCCTACAATGAGCAGTTCTTC
.	16	TRBV4-3	.	TRBJ1-6	CASSQADGTRNSPLHF	TGCGCCAGCAGCCAAGCCGACGGGACAAGGAATTCACCCCTCCACTTT
few	15	TRBV10-3	TRBD1	TRBJ1-6	CAISWGQPNNSPLHF	TGTGCCATCAGCTGGGGACAGCCTAATAATTCACCCCTCCACTTT